The 24 T cell receptor beta chains listed next were all sequenced from one sample in a study. From the RT-PCR reads, TCRdb called clonotypes with MiXCR, one entry per CDR3 protein. Altogether more than 600,000 distinct CDR3 sequences are present, 11% to 15% being singletons, with the ten largest covering roughly 4%. The sample consisted of memory CD4+ T cells from blood. The receptors originated from a female donor in good health, serving as a healthy control.

This clonotype was seen a few times. The chain employs TRBV20-1 and TRBJ2-7, with D possibly TRBD2 on 6 matching bases. Germline V gene sequence: CDR1 DFQATT, CDR2 SNEGSKA (reference sequence). The CDR3 is made up of 12 amino acids. With 7 bases removed from V and 5 bases from J, the gap between germline ends came to 15 bases. The CDR3 region has the DNA TGCAGTGGGAAAGGTTCGGGAGACGAGCAGTACTTC. Translating it yields CSGKGSGDEQYF.

This clonotype came up a few times. Being one base from a much bigger clone, this may be a read error. The V and J genes are TRBV7-2 and TRBJ1-1; 7 nucleotides match TRBD1. After removal of 6 bases from V and 4 bases from J, the junction contained 8 bases not matched to a gene. CDR1 and CDR2 from the germline V gene are SGHTA and FQGNSA. CDR3 size: 14 residues. This CDR3 reads CASSSVQGSTEAFF. CDR3 sequence (DNA): TGTGCCAGCAGTTCCGTACAGGGGAGCACTGAAGCTTTCTTT.

This clonotype was seen ten or more times. The J gene is TRBJ2-7, the V gene TRBV5-4; 9 bases fit TRBD2. The CDR3 spans 14 residues. The germline gives CDR1 SGHNT, CDR2 YYREEE (reference sequence). V gave up 0 bases and J gave up 6 bases; unmatched junction bases: 4. The CDR3 DNA sequence: TGTGCCAGCAGCTTGGAGGGACTAGCTCGCGAGCAGTACTTC. Its protein is CASSLEGLAREQYF.

This clonotype was seen more than once but under ten times. The chain joins TRBV7-2 to TRBJ2-5, with D possibly matching TRBD1 (6 bases). There are 13 residues in the CDR3. V was trimmed by 4 bases and J by 6 bases, leaving 12 bases between them. Looked up from germline, CDR1 is SGHTA and CDR2 is FQGNSA. CDR3 amino acids: CASSSNRVQTQYF. The CDR3 bases are TGTGCCAGCAGCTCAAACAGGGTGCAGACCCAGTACTTC.

There are a few counts of this clonotype. The chain employs TRBV6-1 and TRBJ1-1; 7 bases fit TRBD1. From germline, CDR1 is MNHNS and CDR2 SASEGT. This CDR3 has 15 amino acids. With 4 bases clipped from V and 1 base from J, the junction kept 6 bases outside the gene matches. DNA for the CDR3: TGTGCCAGCAGTGCCACGACAGGGCCGAACACTGAAGCTTTCTTT. Its protein product is CASSATTGPNTEAFF.

This clonotype has just a few counts. The CDR3 DNA sequence: TGTGCCAGCAGCTTAGCCCCTATAGCGGGGGGCTACACAGATACGCAGTATTTT. Protein sequence: CASSLAPIAGGYTDTQYF. The chain couples TRBV7-2 to TRBJ2-3; 10 bases are shared with TRBD2. The V gene end was trimmed by 0 bases and the J gene end by 2 bases; junction bases not matched to a gene: 8. The CDR3 sequence is 18 residues long. Germline-derived CDR1 and CDR2 are SGHTA and FQGNSA.

The chain combines TRBV4-3 with TRBJ1-3; D is undetermined. CDR3 size: 22 residues. Germline values: CDR1 LGHNA, CDR2 YSLEER. V lost 0 bases to trimming and J lost 2 bases, with 29 bases between them. CDR3 bases: TGCGCCAGCAGCCAAGAGAGGAGGGTCAGTCAGAGATTGGGCGTTGCTGGAAACACCATATATTTT. Its protein product is CASSQERRVSQRLGVAGNTIYF.

In its sample, this clonotype was seen many times. The genes are TRBV6-5 and TRBJ1-2; possible D gene TRBD1, 6 bases. Trimming left V 6 bases short and J 3 bases short, with 14 bases between. The CDR3 has 14 residues. Germline lookup yields CDR1 MNHEY and CDR2 SVGAGI. Here the CDR3 reads CASRPVQGYYGYTF. CDR3 sequence (DNA): TGTGCCAGCAGACCAGTCCAGGGGTACTATGGCTACACCTTC.

As to this clonotype: At one end the junction does not follow the germline gene, possibly because of a read error. This chain uses TRBV7-7 with TRBJ2-1; 14 nucleotides line up with TRBD2. Germline assignment: CDR1 SSHAT and CDR2 FNYEAQ (reference sequence). This CDR3 spans 16 amino acids. CDR3 coding DNA: TGTGCTAGCAGGGGACTAGCGGGAGCATTCTACAATGAGCAGTTCTTC. Translation gives CASRGLAGAFYNEQFF.

This clonotype was picked up many times. The chain is built from TRBV20-1 and TRBJ1-3; D call uncertain. Germline V gene data show CDR1 as DFQATT and CDR2 as SNEGSKA (reference sequence). This CDR3 comprises 12 residues. The ends were cut back, 4 bases at V and 4 bases at J, with 8 bases in the middle. The CDR3, as DNA: TGCAGTGCTAAATTTTACGGAAACACCATATATTTT. Amino acids: CSAKFYGNTIYF.

This clonotype was counted between two and nine times. The V gene is TRBV6-6, the J gene TRBJ1-5; the match to TRBD1 covers 11 bases. V dropped 6 bases and J dropped 4; count of bases not matched to a gene: 8. CDR3 length: 16 amino acids. Per the germline V gene, CDR1 is MNHNY and CDR2 is SVGAGI (reference sequence). The CDR3 spells CASRYDRDRGNQPQHF. Here the CDR3 DNA reads TGTGCCAGCAGATACGACCGGGACAGGGGGAATCAGCCCCAGCATTTT.

The rearrangement uses TRBV20-1 and TRBJ2-3, with D uncertain. V dropped 7 bases and J dropped 2 bases, with 4 bases sitting between them. The germline V gene encodes CDR1 DFQATT and CDR2 SNEGSKA (reference sequence). This CDR3 is 10 amino acids long. The CDR3 DNA sequence: TGCAGTGTCTACACAGATACGCAGTATTTT. Its translation: CSVYTDTQYF.

Only a few counts were recorded for this clonotype. The J gene is TRBJ2-1, the V gene TRBV20-1, with 14 bases fitting TRBD2. CDR1 DFQATT and CDR2 SNEGSKA come from the germline V gene (reference sequence). This CDR3 contains 15 residues. V dropped 6 bases and J dropped 9; count of bases not matched to a gene: 10. CDR3 in amino acids: CSAPGTSGSLSEQFF. As DNA, the CDR3 is TGCAGTGCCCCGGGGACTAGCGGGAGTTTGAGTGAGCAGTTCTTC.

The gene calls are TRBV5-1 and TRBJ2-1, with TRBD2 matching over 7 bases. Trimming cost V 0 bases and J 8 bases; bases outside gene matches: 8. There are 15 residues in the CDR3. Germline V gene data show CDR1 as SGHRS and CDR2 as YFSETQ. This CDR3 reads CASSLGGRTIDEQFF. The CDR3 DNA follows: TGCGCCAGCAGCTTGGGCGGGAGAACCATCGATGAGCAGTTCTTC.

This chain joins TRBV18 and TRBJ2-3; D tentatively reads TRBD1 or TRBD2 (5 bases each). Germline V gene data show CDR1 as KGHSH and CDR2 as LQKENI. V was trimmed by 1 base and J by 3 bases, leaving 11 bases between them. CDR3 length: 15 amino acids. In DNA, the CDR3 is TGTGCCAGCTCACCACTCGGGGCGAAAACAGATACGCAGTATTTT. This codes for CASSPLGAKTDTQYF.

This clonotype has a handful of counts. The CDR3 nucleotides are TGTGCCAGCAGCTTACCCCGGGACGGGGCATACAATGAGCAGTTCTTC. Translating it yields CASSLPRDGAYNEQFF. The chain has TRBV7-2 and TRBJ2-1; D is possibly TRBD1 or TRBD2 (5 bases each). This CDR3 comprises 16 residues. Trimming took off 2 bases at V and 4 bases at J, with 15 bases between the two ends. In germline, CDR1 is SGHTA, CDR2 FQGNSA.

This clonotype was seen many times. CDR3 bases: TGCAGCGGGGGGGACTACTCGGGCGAGCAGTACTTC. Its translation is CSGGDYSGEQYF. The chain uses TRBV29-1 and TRBJ2-7; the match to TRBD2 covers 7 bases. Germline lookup yields CDR1 SQVTM and CDR2 ANQGSEA. Germline trimming cut 7 bases from V and 6 bases from J; bases unmatched to any gene: 9. The CDR3 has 12 amino acids.

This chain uses TRBV20-1 with TRBJ2-2; TRBD2 agrees at 9 bases. V gave up 1 base and J gave up 5 bases; unmatched junction bases: 11. This CDR3 comprises 17 residues. Germline loops: CDR1 DFQATT, CDR2 SNEGSKA (reference sequence). In nucleotides, the CDR3 is TGCAGTGCTAGAGTGGTGCGCGCGGGAGGGCCGACCGGGGAGCTGTTTTTT. It yields the protein CSARVVRAGGPTGELFF.

This clonotype was picked up a small number of times. This chain connects TRBV20-1 to TRBJ1-4; possible D gene TRBD1, 6 bases. CDR1 and CDR2 from the germline V gene are DFQATT and SNEGSKA (reference sequence). CDR3 size: 17 residues. The V end was cut by 5 bases, the J end by 0 bases, with 19 bases between. Here the CDR3 reads CSAHHRTALATNEKLFF. The CDR3 coding sequence is TGCAGTGCTCACCATCGGACAGCCCTTGCAACTAATGAAAAACTGTTTTTT.

On this clonotype itself: A read error is likely, as this CDR3 ends without the conserved phenylalanine or tryptophan. CDR3 protein: CAASNRGDNQPQHL. CDR3 in DNA: TGTGCCGCCAGTAACAGGGGAGACAATCAGCCCCAGCATTTG. The rearrangement links TRBV24-1 to TRBJ1-5, with 7 bases that match TRBD1. CDR1 is KGHDR, CDR2 SFDVKD, per germline. This CDR3 comprises 14 residues.

This clonotype was seen only a few times. The V gene is TRBV28, the J gene TRBJ2-7, with a weak D call TRBD2 (5 bases). Germline-derived CDR1 and CDR2 are MDHEN and SYDVKM. This CDR3 has 13 amino acids. V lost 10 bases to trimming and J lost 2 bases, with 15 bases between them. The CDR3 reads CATGGAAPYEQYF. The CDR3 DNA is TGTGCCACCGGAGGAGCGGCCCCCTACGAGCAGTACTTC.

The chain links TRBV20-1 to TRBJ2-3, with D uncertain. The CDR3 sequence is 16 residues long. The germline V and J ends were trimmed by 0 bases and 5 bases, with 18 bases remaining between them. Germline CDR1 DFQATT, CDR2 SNEGSKA (reference sequence). Written as DNA, the CDR3 is TGCAGTGCTAGAGATCGATTTGCAATTTGGGGAGATACGCAGTATTTT. Amino acid sequence: CSARDRFAIWGDTQYF.

This clonotype was observed many times. This chain uses TRBV7-8 with TRBJ1-1, with 8 bases matching TRBD1. CDR3 length: 16 residues. V lost 4 bases, J lost 4 bases, and 11 bases stayed unmatched. CDR1 is SGHVS, CDR2 FQNEAQ, per germline. In nucleotides, the CDR3 is TGTGCCAGCAGCTCCACAGGGGGAGGTTTAGGCACTGAAGCTTTCTTT. Translation gives CASSSTGGGLGTEAFF.

V usage is TRBV24-1 and J usage is TRBJ1-5; the D gene is possibly TRBD1 (6 bases). Germline V gives CDR1 KGHDR, CDR2 SFDVKD. CDR3 length equals 14 residues. Trimming stripped 1 base from V and 7 bases from J, with 10 bases between. CDR3 sequence: CATSDLGGTQPQHF. DNA of the CDR3: TGTGCCACCAGTGATTTAGGGGGTACCCAGCCCCAGCATTTT.